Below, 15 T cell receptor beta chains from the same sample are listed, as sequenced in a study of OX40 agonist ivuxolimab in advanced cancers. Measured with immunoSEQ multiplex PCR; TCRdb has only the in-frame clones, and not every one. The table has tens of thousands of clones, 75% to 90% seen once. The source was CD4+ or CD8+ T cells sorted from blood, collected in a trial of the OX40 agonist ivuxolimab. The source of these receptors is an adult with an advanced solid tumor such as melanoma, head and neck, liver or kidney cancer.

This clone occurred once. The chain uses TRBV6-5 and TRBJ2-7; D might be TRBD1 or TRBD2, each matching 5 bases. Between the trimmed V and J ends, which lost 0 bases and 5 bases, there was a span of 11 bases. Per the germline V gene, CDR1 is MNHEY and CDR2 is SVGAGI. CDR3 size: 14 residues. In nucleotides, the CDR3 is TGTGCCAGCAGTTACTCTCCCCGGGACCACGAGCAGTACTTC. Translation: CASSYSPRDHEQYF.

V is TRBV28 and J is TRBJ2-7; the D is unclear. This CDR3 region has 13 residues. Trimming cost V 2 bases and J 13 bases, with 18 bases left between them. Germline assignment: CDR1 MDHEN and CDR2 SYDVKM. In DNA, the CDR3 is TGTGCCAGCAGTTTAACGGGTTTTACGGTCTTCTACTTC. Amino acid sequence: CASSLTGFTVFYF. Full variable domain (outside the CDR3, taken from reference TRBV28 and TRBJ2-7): DVKVTQSSRYLVKRTGEKVFLECVQDMDHENMFWYRQDPGLGLRLIYFSYDVKMKEKGDIPEGYSVSREKKERFSLILESASTNQTSMYLCASSLTGFTVFYFGPGTRLTVT.

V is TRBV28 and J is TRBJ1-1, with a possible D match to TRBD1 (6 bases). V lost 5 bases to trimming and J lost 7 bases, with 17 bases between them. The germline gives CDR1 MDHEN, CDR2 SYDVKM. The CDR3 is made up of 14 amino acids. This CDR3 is CASSALGGQYEAFF. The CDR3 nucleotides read TGTGCCAGCAGTGCCTTGGGGGGGCAGTATGAAGCTTTCTTT.

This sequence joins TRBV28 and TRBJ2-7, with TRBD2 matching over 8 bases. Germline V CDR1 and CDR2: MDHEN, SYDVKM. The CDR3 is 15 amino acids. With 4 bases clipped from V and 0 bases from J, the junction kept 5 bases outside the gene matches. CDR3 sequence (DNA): TGTGCCAGCAGTTCCCCCGGGGGGGCCTCCTACGAGCAGTACTTC. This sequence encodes CASSSPGGASYEQYF.

CDR3 amino acids: CASSSQRADEKLFF. The CDR3 DNA follows: TGCGCCAGCAGCTCCCAGAGGGCGGATGAAAAACTGTTTTTT. The gene calls are TRBV5-1 and TRBJ1-4, with D uncertain. The CDR3 has 14 residues. V lost 3 bases, J lost 6 bases, and 12 bases lay in between. Germline loops: CDR1 SGHRS, CDR2 YFSETQ.

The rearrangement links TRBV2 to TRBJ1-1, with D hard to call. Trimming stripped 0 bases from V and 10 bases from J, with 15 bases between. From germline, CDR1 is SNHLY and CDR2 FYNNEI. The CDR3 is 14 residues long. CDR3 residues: CASSEALSALRAFF. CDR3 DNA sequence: TGTGCCAGCAGTGAAGCGCTGTCCGCTCTCAGAGCTTTCTTT.

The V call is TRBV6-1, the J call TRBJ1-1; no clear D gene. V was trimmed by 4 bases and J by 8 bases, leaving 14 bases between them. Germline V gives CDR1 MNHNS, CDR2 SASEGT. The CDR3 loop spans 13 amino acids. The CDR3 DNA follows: TGTGCCAGCAGTGGGGGAACTGGAAAAGAAGCTTTCTTT. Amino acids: CASSGGTGKEAFF.

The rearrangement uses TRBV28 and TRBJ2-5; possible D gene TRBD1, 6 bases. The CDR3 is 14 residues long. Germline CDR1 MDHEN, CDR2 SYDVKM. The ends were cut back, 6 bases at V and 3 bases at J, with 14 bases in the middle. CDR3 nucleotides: TGTGCCAGCAGGAGGACAGTAAGGGAAGAGACCCAGTACTTC. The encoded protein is CASRRTVREETQYF.

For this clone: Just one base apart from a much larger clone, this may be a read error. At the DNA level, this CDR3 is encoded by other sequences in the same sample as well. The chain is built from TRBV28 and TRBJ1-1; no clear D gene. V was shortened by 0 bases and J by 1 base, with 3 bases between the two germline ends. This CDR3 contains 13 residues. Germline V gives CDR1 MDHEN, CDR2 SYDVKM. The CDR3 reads CASSLWGNTEAFF. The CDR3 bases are TGTGCCAGCAGTTTATGGGGGAACACTGAAGCTTTCTTT. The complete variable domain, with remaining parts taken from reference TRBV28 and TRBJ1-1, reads DVKVTQSSRYLVKRTGEKVFLECVQDMDHENMFWYRQDPGLGLRLIYFSYDVKMKEKGDIPEGYSVSREKKERFSLILESASTNQTSMYLCASSLWGNTEAFFGQGTRLTVV.

The CDR3 nucleotides are TGTGCCAGCGGGGGTGCGGGAACTGAAGCTTTCTTT. This sequence encodes CASGGAGTEAFF. The V gene is TRBV11-2, the J gene TRBJ1-1, with TRBD1 as a possible D gene (5 bases). Trimming shortened V by 8 bases and J by 5 bases, and 12 bases separated the two germline ends. This CDR3 comprises 12 residues. Germline CDR1 reads SGHAT; CDR2 reads FQNNGV.

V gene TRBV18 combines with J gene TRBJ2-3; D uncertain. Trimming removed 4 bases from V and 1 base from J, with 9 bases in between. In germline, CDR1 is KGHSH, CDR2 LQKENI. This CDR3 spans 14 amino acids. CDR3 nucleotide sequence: TGTGCCAGCTCACTTAATCAAGGCACAGATACGCAGTATTTT. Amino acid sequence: CASSLNQGTDTQYF.

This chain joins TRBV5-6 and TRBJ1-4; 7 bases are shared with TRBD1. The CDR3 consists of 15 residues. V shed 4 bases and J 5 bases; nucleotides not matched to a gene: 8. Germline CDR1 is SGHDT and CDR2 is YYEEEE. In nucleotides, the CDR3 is TGTGCCAGCAGCGCGGGTGGGACAGTGAATGAAAAACTGTTTTTT. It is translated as CASSAGGTVNEKLFF.

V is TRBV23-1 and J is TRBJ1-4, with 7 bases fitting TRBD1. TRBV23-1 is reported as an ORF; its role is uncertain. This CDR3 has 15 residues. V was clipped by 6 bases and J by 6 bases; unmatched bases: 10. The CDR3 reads CASRDRVPLYEKLFF. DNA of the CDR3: TGCGCCAGCAGAGACAGGGTTCCTTTATATGAAAAACTGTTTTTT.

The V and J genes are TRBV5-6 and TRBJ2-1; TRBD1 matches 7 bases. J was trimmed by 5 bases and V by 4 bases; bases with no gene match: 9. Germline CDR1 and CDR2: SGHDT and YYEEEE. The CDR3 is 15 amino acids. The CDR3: CASSLTGVANNEQFF. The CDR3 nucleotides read TGTGCCAGCAGCCTAACAGGGGTGGCAAACAATGAGCAGTTCTTC.

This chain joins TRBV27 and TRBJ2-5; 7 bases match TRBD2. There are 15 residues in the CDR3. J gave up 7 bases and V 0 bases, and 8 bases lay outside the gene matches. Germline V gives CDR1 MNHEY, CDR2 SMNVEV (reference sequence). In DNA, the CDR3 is TGTGCCAGCAGTTTATCGCTCCCCCCGGGGGGGACCCAGTACTTC. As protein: CASSLSLPPGGTQYF.